A single sample gave rise to the 24 T cell receptor beta chains below, sequenced in a study of blood T cell repertoires in COVID-19 (dated by TCRdb to between 2020 and 2021). The library relied on the immunoSEQ multiplex PCR assay. TCRdb mirrors the immuneACCESS table, restricted to in-frame sequences. Some clones are absent from its copies; in checked studies, under half trace to an unresolved V gene, and the reason for the others is unknown. A total of about 140,000 clones appear in this sample, around 83% of them only once. Of the sample, around 9% is held by the ten largest clones. Sequences were obtained from peripheral blood. These receptors were taken from a man aged 25 to 40 with COVID-19, enrolled during active disease.

This clone was picked up a small number of times. The chain combines TRBV10-3 with TRBJ2-1; 8 nucleotides line up with TRBD1. V lost 5 bases to trimming and J lost 1 base; unmatched junction nucleotides: 4. From germline, CDR1 is ENHRY and CDR2 SYGVKD. CDR3 length: 15 residues. This CDR3 is CAISSTGVSYNEQFF. The CDR3 DNA reads as TGTGCCATCAGTTCGACAGGGGTGTCCTACAATGAGCAGTTCTTC.

The V gene is TRBV7-6, the J gene TRBJ2-7; maybe TRBD1 (6 bases). Trimming removed 1 base from V and 3 bases from J, with 13 bases in between. Looked up from germline, CDR1 is SGHVS and CDR2 is FNYEAQ. The CDR3 extends over 15 amino acids. CDR3 bases: TGTGCCAGCAGCTTAGAGGTGACAGGCGGCTACGAGCAGTACTTC. The encoded protein is CASSLEVTGGYEQYF.

The chain is built from TRBV6-5 and TRBJ2-3; 8 positions match TRBD2. V trimming: 2 bases; J trimming: 4 bases; junction bases outside the gene matches: 5. CDR3 length: 15 amino acids. Germline values: CDR1 MNHEY, CDR2 SVGAGI. Here the CDR3 DNA reads TGTGCCAGCAGTTACGGCGGGAGGAGGGCAGATACGCAGTATTTT. It codes for CASSYGGRRADTQYF.

The chain carries TRBV6-5 and TRBJ1-1, with D hard to call. Trimming shortened V by 0 bases and J by 0 bases, and 11 bases separated the two germline ends. Germline V gene data show CDR1 as MNHEY and CDR2 as SVGAGI. CDR3 size: 16 residues. CDR3 loop: CASSYSGLSLNTEAFF. The CDR3 DNA follows: TGTGCCAGCAGTTACTCGGGCTTGTCCCTGAACACTGAAGCTTTCTTT.

This clone was detected a few times. The rearrangement uses TRBV19 and TRBJ2-1, with D possibly TRBD2 on 6 matching bases. The V end was cut by 2 bases, the J end by 7 bases, with 15 bases between. The CDR3 has 15 residues. CDR1 LNHDA and CDR2 SQIVND come from the germline V gene (reference sequence). CDR3 residues: CASSISGQAGNEQFF. The CDR3 DNA follows: TGTGCCAGTAGTATATCAGGGCAGGCGGGGAATGAGCAGTTCTTC.

The chain joins TRBV29-1 to TRBJ1-1; 8 nucleotides align to TRBD1. With 2 bases clipped from V and 11 bases from J, the junction kept 10 bases outside the gene matches. Germline V gene sequence: CDR1 SQVTM, CDR2 ANQGSEA. CDR3 length: 13 residues. The CDR3 nucleotides read TGCAGCGTTGAAAGTCAGGGGGCGCCGGGCGCTTTCTTT. Translated: CSVESQGAPGAFF.

This clone was counted only a few times. The chain links TRBV5-4 to TRBJ2-2; D is perhaps TRBD1 (6 bases). Germline CDR1 is SGHNT and CDR2 is YYREEE (reference sequence). This CDR3 has 14 amino acids. V was pared by 1 base and J by 7 bases, with 11 bases between. CDR3 DNA: TGTGCCAGCAGCTTGTACAGGGTACACGGGGAGCTGTTTTTT. It is translated as CASSLYRVHGELFF.

The rearrangement joins TRBV10-1 to TRBJ1-2; D ambiguous. CDR3 length: 13 amino acids. Germline CDR1 is WNHNN and CDR2 is SYGVQD (reference sequence). V lost 3 bases, J lost 4 bases, and 9 bases lay in between. In nucleotides, the CDR3 is TGCGCCAGCAGTGAACATCTTGGCTATGGCTACACCTTC. It specifies CASSEHLGYGYTF.

This chain uses TRBV6-5 with TRBJ1-4, with D hard to call. CDR3 length: 15 amino acids. Germline V gives CDR1 MNHEY, CDR2 SVGAGI. Trimming left V 8 bases short and J 1 base short, with 14 bases between. The CDR3 region has the DNA TGTGCCAGCGGTAAGCGAAGGCAAACTAATGAAAAACTGTTTTTT. It is translated as CASGKRRQTNEKLFF.

The J gene is TRBJ2-5, the V gene TRBV9; TRBD1 agrees at 8 bases. CDR1 SGDLS and CDR2 YYNGEE come from the germline V gene. The trim removed 0 bases at V and 5 bases at J, leaving 6 bases unmatched. The CDR3 has 15 residues. The DNA for the CDR3 is TGTGCCAGCAGCGTAGGGGCAGGGGGCCGGGAGACCCAGTACTTC. Its translation: CASSVGAGGRETQYF.

This chain links TRBV3-1 (or the pseudogene TRBV3-2) with TRBJ1-1, with D hard to call. Germline values: CDR1 LGHDT, CDR2 YNNKEL (reference sequence). V was pared by 2 bases and J by 4 bases, with 8 bases between. There are 13 residues in the CDR3. The CDR3 region is CASSQTQRTEAFF. The CDR3 region has the DNA TGTGCCAGCAGCCAAACCCAGCGCACTGAAGCTTTCTTT.

The chain employs TRBV4-2 and TRBJ1-2, with D possibly TRBD1 on 5 matching bases. Germline CDR1 is LGHNA and CDR2 is YNFKEQ. This CDR3 contains 18 residues. V lost 1 base and J 2 bases, leaving 20 bases between the germline ends. CDR3 nucleotides: TGTGCCAGCAGCCAAGTTAGGCAGGGATCCCTTGGAAACTATGGCTACACCTTC. Its translation: CASSQVRQGSLGNYGYTF.

This chain joins TRBV30 and TRBJ1-1, with D maybe TRBD1 (6 bases). Trimming took off 3 bases at V and 8 bases at J, with 13 bases between the two ends. CDR3 length: 12 amino acids. The V gene's germline CDR1 is GTSNPN and CDR2 SVGIG (reference sequence). CDR3 residues: CAWRPRDKEAFF. In DNA form, the CDR3 reads TGTGCCTGGAGACCCCGGGACAAAGAAGCTTTCTTT. The full variable domain, rest sourced from reference TRBV30 and TRBJ1-1, is SQTIHQWPATLVQPVGSPLSLECTVEGTSNPNLYWYRQAAGRGLQLLFYSVGIGQISSEVPQNLSASRPQDRQFILSSKKLLLSDSGFYLCAWRPRDKEAFFGQGTRLTVV.

The chain's CDR3 is CASSPTAGLAGDEQYF. Written as DNA, the CDR3 is TGCGCCAGCAGCCCTACCGCGGGACTAGCGGGAGATGAGCAGTACTTC. The chain uses TRBV4-1 and TRBJ2-7; 14 positions match TRBD2. From germline, CDR1 is MGHRA and CDR2 YSYEKL. CDR3 size: 16 residues. J gave up 7 bases and V 4 bases, and 9 bases lay outside the gene matches.

This chain joins TRBV2 and TRBJ2-1; D unclear. The CDR3 extends over 13 amino acids. Between the trimmed V and J ends, which lost 2 bases and 3 bases, there was a span of 5 bases. CDR1 and CDR2 from the germline V gene are SNHLY and FYNNEI. In DNA, the CDR3 is TGTGCCAGCAGTGAAAAACACTACAATGAGCAGTTCTTC. Translation gives CASSEKHYNEQFF.

This clone was observed a handful of times. The chain links TRBV7-2 to TRBJ2-1, with 7 bases aligning to TRBD2. The V gene's germline CDR1 is SGHTA and CDR2 FQGNSA. Germline trimming cut 4 bases from V and 2 bases from J; bases unmatched to any gene: 5. CDR3 size: 15 residues. CDR3 amino acids: CASSYIAGAYNEQFF. The CDR3 bases are TGTGCCAGCAGCTATATAGCGGGTGCCTACAATGAGCAGTTCTTC.

This chain connects TRBV19 to TRBJ2-3; D might be TRBD2 (5 bases). CDR3 size: 14 residues. V lost 5 bases to trimming and J lost 7 bases, with 16 bases between them. CDR1 and CDR2 (germline): LNHDA, SQIVND (reference sequence). The CDR3 coding sequence is TGTGCCAGTAGTCCGCCATCGCCGGGATATACGCAGTATTTT. Its protein is CASSPPSPGYTQYF.

The chain carries TRBV5-1 and TRBJ2-1; 7 positions match TRBD2. The CDR3 contains 14 residues. V gave up 2 bases and J gave up 9 bases; unmatched junction bases: 8. Germline V lookup: CDR1 SGHRS, CDR2 YFSETQ. CDR3 region: CASSFGGGPGEQFF. The CDR3 nucleotides read TGCGCCAGCAGCTTCGGGGGAGGGCCCGGTGAGCAGTTCTTC. The full variable domain, in which reference TRBV5-1 and TRBJ2-1 provide the parts outside the CDR3, is KAGVTQTPRYLIKTRGQQVTLSCSPISGHRSVSWYQQTPGQGLQFLFEYFSETQRNKGNFPGRFSGRQFSNSRSEMNVSTLELGDSALYLCASSFGGGPGEQFFGPGTRLTVL.

This clone was seen once. The CDR3 protein is CASRGRRNTEAFF. In DNA, the CDR3 is TGTGCCAGCAGAGGAAGGAGGAACACTGAAGCTTTCTTT. The chain links TRBV27 to TRBJ1-1, with D hard to call. This CDR3 has 13 amino acids. The V end lost 6 bases, the J end lost 1 base, and 9 bases lay between the germline ends. Germline CDR1 and CDR2: MNHEY and SMNVEV (reference sequence).

The V gene is TRBV7-9, the J gene TRBJ1-4; 10 bases are a match to TRBD1. The CDR3 is made up of 16 amino acids. The J segment lost 3 bases and the V segment lost 5 bases, leaving 6 bases of the junction unmatched. Germline-derived CDR1 and CDR2 are SEHNR and FQNEAQ (reference sequence). The CDR3, as DNA: TGTGCCAGCAGCCGAGACAGGGGGCCAGCTAATGAAAAACTGTTTTTT. Residues: CASSRDRGPANEKLFF.

The CDR3 DNA follows: TGTGCCATCAGTGGGGCCCGGGACACAGATACGCAGTATTTT. As protein: CAISGARDTDTQYF. This chain uses TRBV10-3 with TRBJ2-3, with a possible D match to TRBD2 (5 bases). V was clipped by 4 bases and J by 2 bases, with 10 bases between them. The germline gives CDR1 ENHRY, CDR2 SYGVKD. The length of the CDR3 is 14 residues.

CDR3 in DNA: TGTGCCTCAGGGCGGAGAGATCGGAAGTTCTTC. Residues: CASGRRDRKFF. This chain uses TRBV28 with TRBJ2-1, with D perhaps TRBD1 (5 bases). This CDR3 is 11 amino acids long. Germline V lookup: CDR1 MDHEN, CDR2 SYDVKM. Trimming removed 11 bases from V and 14 bases from J, with 19 bases in between.

The V and J genes are TRBV28 and TRBJ1-2, with 10 positions matching TRBD1. The CDR3 runs to 16 residues. Trimming took 6 bases from V and 4 from J; bases not matched to a gene: 11. Germline V gives CDR1 MDHEN, CDR2 SYDVKM. Written as DNA, the CDR3 is TGTGCCAGCAGCTCCCACGACAGGGGGCCCGCCTATGGCTACACCTTC. Protein: CASSSHDRGPAYGYTF.

J is TRBJ2-7 and V is TRBV18; D possibly corresponds to TRBD2 (5 bases). The germline V gene encodes CDR1 KGHSH and CDR2 LQKENI. Trimming removed 5 bases at V and 0 bases at J, with 14 bases between. CDR3 size: 15 residues. DNA for the CDR3: TGTGCCAGCTCAGGGAGTCAAGGCCGCTCCTACGAGCAGTACTTC. This translates into CASSGSQGRSYEQYF.